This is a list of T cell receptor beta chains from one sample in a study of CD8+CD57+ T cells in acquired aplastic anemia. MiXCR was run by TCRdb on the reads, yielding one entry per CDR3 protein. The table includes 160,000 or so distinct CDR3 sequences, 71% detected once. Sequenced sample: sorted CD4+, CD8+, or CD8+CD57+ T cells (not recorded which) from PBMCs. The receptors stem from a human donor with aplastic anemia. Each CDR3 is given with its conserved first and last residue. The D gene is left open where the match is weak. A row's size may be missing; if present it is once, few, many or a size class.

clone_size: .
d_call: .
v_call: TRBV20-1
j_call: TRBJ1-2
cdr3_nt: TGCAGCGTCCCCGGGAGGCTGCTTGGCTACACCTTC
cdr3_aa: CSVPGRLLGYTF

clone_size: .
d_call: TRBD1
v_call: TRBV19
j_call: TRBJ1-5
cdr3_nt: TGTGCCAGTAGTCCAGGACAGGAAAATCAGCCCCAGCATTTT
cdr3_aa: CASSPGQENQPQHF

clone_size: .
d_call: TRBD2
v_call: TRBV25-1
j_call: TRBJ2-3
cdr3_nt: TGTGCCAGCAGTGAACCCCCCCGCGGGGGGGCTAGCACAGATACGCAGTATTTT
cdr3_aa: CASSEPPRGGASTDTQYF

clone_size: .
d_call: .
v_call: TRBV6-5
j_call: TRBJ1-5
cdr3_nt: TGTGCCAGCAGTTACGGTTCCGGTCAGCCCCAGCATTTT
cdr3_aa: CASSYGSGQPQHF

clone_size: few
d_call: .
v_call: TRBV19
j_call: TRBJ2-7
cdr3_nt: TGTGCCAGTAGTCAACAGGGATTAAGGGAGCAGTACTTC
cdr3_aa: CASSQQGLREQYF

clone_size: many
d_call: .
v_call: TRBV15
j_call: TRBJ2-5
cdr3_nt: TGTGCCACCAGCAGAGATGGCGCAGGGGGGGGTCAAGAGACCCAGTACTTC
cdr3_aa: CATSRDGAGGGQETQYF

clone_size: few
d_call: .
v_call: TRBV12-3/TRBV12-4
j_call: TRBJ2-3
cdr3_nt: TGTGCCAGCAGAATTACAGATACGCAGTATTTT
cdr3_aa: CASRITDTQYF

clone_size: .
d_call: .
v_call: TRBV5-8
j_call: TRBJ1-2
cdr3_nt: TGTGCCAGCAGCCAAGATGGGAACTATGGCTACACCTTC
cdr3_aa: CASSQDGNYGYTF

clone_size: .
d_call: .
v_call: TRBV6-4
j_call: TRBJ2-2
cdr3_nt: TGTGCCAGCACTTCACAGGGTGAGAACACCGGGGAGCTGTTTTTT
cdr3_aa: CASTSQGENTGELFF

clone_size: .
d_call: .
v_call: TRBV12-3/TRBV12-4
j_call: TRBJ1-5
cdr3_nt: TGCGCTAGGGGTCACCCGAGCAATCAGCCCCAGCATTTT
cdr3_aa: CARGHPSNQPQHF

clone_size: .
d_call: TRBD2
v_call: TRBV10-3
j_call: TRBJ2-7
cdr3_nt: TGTGCCATCAGTGTTACTAAGGGGAGGGAACTCTACGAGCAGTACTTC
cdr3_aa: CAISVTKGRELYEQYF

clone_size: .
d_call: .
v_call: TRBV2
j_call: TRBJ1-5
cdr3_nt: TGTGCCAGCAGTGAAAACTGGGCGCTTAGCAATCAGCCCCAGCATTTT
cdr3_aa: CASSENWALSNQPQHF

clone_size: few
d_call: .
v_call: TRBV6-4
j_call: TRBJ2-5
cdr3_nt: TGTGCCAGCAGTGAAGACATAGCGCAAGAGACCCAGTACTTC
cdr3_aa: CASSEDIAQETQYF

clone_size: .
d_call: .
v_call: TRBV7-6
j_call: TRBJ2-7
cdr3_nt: TGTGCCAGCAGCCAAATGGGAGTCGCCTACGAGCAGTACTTC
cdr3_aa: CASSQMGVAYEQYF

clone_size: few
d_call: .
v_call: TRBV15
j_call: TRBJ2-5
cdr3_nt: TGTGCCACCAGCCAGAGAAGGAGCGCTTACCAAGAGACCCAGTACTTC
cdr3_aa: CATSQRRSAYQETQYF

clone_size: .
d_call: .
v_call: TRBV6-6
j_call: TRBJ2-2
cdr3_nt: TGTGCCAGCAGTGACCACAGGGCCGGCGGGGAGCTGTTTTTT
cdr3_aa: CASSDHRAGGELFF

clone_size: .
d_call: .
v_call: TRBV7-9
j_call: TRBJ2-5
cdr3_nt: TGTGCCAGCAGCTTAGGAAGACAGCCTTTGGGAGAGACCCAGTACTTC
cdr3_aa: CASSLGRQPLGETQYF

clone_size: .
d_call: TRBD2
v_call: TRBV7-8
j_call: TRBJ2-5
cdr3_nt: TGTGCCAGCAGCTTGGGGACTAGCGGGGGGGGGAGCCAAGAGACCCAGTACTTC
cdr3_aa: CASSLGTSGGGSQETQYF

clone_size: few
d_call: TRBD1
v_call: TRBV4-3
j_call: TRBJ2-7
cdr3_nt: TGCGCCAGCAGCCAAGAGGGTGAGGGACAGACCTACGAGCAGTACTTC
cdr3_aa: CASSQEGEGQTYEQYF

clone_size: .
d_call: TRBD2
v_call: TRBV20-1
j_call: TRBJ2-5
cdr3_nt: TGCAGTGCTAGAGATGGTTCGCCGGGAGGAGCTGAGACCCAGTACTTC
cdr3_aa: CSARDGSPGGAETQYF

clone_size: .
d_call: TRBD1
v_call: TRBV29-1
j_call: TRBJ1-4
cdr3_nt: TGCAGCGTTTATTCAAGGACAGGGCGGAATGAAAAACTGTTTTTT
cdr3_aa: CSVYSRTGRNEKLFF

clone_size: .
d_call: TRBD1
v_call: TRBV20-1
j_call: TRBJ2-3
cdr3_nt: TGCAGTGCCACTCCAGGGGGTGTCTCGGCAGATACGCAGTATTTT
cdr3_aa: CSATPGGVSADTQYF

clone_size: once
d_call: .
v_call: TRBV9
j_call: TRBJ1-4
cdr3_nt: TGTGCCAGCAGCCCTTCGGGGGTCACTAATGAAAAACTGTTTTTT
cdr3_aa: CASSPSGVTNEKLFF

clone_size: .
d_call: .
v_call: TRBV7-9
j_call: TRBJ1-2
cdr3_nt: TGTGCCAGCAGCTTGAGCCAAGGAGGCTACACCTTC
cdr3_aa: CASSLSQGGYTF

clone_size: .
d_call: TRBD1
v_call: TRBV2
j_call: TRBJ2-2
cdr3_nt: TGTGCCAGCAGGGGACAGGGAGTTCCCGGGGAGCTGTTTTTT
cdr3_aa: CASRGQGVPGELFF

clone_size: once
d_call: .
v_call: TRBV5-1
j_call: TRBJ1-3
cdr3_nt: TGCGCCAGCAGCTTGGCCCCACAGGGAGGAAACACCATATATTTT
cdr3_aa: CASSLAPQGGNTIYF

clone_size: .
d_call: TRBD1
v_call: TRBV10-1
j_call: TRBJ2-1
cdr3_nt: TGCGCCCAGTTGCCCCCTTACAACGAGGAACGGGACAGGGTACTGGACGGAGGAATTGAGCAGTTCTTC
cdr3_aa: CAQLPPYNEERDRVLDGGIEQFF

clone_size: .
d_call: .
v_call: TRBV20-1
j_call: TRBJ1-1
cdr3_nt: TGCAGTGCCCGAGACAGATGGGGTTTGTACACTGAAGCTTTCTTT
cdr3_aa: CSARDRWGLYTEAFF

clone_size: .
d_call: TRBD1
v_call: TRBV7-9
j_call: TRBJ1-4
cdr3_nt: TGTGCCAGCAGCTTAGCAGGGGGCAGGGAAAAACTGTTTTTT
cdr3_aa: CASSLAGGREKLFF

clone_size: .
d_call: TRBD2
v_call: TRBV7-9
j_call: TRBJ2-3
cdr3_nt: TGTGCCAGCAGCTACGGTAGGCTAGCGGGAGGAGGCACAGATACGCAGTATTTT
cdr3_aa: CASSYGRLAGGGTDTQYF

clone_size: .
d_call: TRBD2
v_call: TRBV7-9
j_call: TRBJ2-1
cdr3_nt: TGTGCCAGCAGCTTAACTAGCGGGCCTTACAATGAGCAGTTCTTC
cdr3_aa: CASSLTSGPYNEQFF

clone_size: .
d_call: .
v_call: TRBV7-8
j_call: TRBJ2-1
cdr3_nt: TGTGCCAGCAGCTTAGTCCAGGGGACCTACAATGAGCAGTTCTTC
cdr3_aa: CASSLVQGTYNEQFF

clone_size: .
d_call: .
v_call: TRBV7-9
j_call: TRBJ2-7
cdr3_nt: TGTGCCGGGGACGGAATAAGCTCCTACGAGCAGTACTTC
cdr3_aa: CAGDGISSYEQYF

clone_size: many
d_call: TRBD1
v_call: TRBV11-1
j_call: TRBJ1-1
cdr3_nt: TGTGCCAGCAGCTGGGACAGGGGGGGCACTGAAGCTTTCTTT
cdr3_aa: CASSWDRGGTEAFF

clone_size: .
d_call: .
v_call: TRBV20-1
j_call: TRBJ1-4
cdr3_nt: TGCAGTGCCCGAGAAACAAAACTGTTTTTT
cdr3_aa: CSARETKLFF

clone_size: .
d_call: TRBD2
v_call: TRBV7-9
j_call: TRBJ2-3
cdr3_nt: TGTGCCAGCAGCCCGCCGGGGGGACTGAATACGCAGTATTTT
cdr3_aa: CASSPPGGLNTQYF

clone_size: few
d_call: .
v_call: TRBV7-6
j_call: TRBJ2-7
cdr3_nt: TGTGCCAGCAGCCTCGACCCCCCAGGCTACGAGCAGTACTTC
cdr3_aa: CASSLDPPGYEQYF

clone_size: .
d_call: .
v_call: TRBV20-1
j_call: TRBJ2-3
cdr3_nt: TGCAGTGCTAGACCCGTACTCACTAGCACAGATACGCAGTATTTT
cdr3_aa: CSARPVLTSTDTQYF

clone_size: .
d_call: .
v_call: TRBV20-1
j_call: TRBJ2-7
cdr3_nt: TGCAGTGCTAGGCAGGGCGCCTACGAGCAGTACTTC
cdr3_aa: CSARQGAYEQYF

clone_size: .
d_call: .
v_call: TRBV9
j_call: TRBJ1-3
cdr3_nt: TGTGCCAGCAAGTCTGGAAACACCATATATTTT
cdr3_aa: CASKSGNTIYF

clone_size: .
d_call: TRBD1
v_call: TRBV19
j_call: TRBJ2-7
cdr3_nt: TGTGCCAGTAGCTCCAGGGGGTACCCCTACGAGCAGTACTTC
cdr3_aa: CASSSRGYPYEQYF

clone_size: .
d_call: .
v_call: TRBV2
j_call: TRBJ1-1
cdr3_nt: TGTGCCAGCAGTGTAATGCGGGGGGACACTGAAGCTTTCTTT
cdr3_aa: CASSVMRGDTEAFF

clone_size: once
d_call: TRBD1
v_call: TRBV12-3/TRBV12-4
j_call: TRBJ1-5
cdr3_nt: TGTGCCAGCAGCCCGACAGGGAGAGCGAATCAGCCCCAGCATTTT
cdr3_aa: CASSPTGRANQPQHF

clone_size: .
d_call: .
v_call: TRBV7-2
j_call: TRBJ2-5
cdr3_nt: TGTGCCAGCACCTGGGGTCTCCAAGAGACCCAGTACTTC
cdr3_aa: CASTWGLQETQYF

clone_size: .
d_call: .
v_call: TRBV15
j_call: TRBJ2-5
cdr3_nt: TGTGCCACCAGCAGAGAGGGGTTGATCCAAGAGACCCAGTACTTC
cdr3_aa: CATSREGLIQETQYF

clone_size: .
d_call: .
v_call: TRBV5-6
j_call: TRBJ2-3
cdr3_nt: TGTGCCAGCAGTGACCTTTGGGGGGACTCAGATACGCAGTATTTT
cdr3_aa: CASSDLWGDSDTQYF

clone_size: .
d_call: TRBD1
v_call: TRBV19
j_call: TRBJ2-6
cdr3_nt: TGTGCCAGTAAGACGACAGGGCCAAACTCTGGGGCCAACGTCCTGACTTTC
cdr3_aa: CASKTTGPNSGANVLTF

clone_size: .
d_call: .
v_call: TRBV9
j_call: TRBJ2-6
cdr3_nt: TGTACCAGCAGCGCCGAGCTCTCTGGGGCCAACGTCCTGACTTTC
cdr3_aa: CTSSAELSGANVLTF

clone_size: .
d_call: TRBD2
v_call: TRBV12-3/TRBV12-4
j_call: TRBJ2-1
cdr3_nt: TGTGCCAGCAGCCCGGGAGGGGGTTCCCACGATGAGCAGTTCTTC
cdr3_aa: CASSPGGGSHDEQFF

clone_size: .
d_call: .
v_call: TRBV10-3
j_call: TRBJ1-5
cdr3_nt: TGTGCCATCCATGACAGGCCCGATCAGCCCCAGCATTTT
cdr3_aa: CAIHDRPDQPQHF

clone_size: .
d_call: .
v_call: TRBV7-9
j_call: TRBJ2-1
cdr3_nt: TGTGCCAGCAGCCCCTGGAATCATGAGCAGTTCTTC
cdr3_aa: CASSPWNHEQFF